The 32 T cell receptor beta chains below come from one sample, sequenced in a study of post-analysis software for immune sequencing data. Findings and caveats of the study: Higher frequency in patients than in controls was seen for five TRBV segments, with TRBV5-6, TRBV5-1 and TRBV20-1 among them.

No antigens are known for them. Unique molecular identifiers were built into the TCR beta cDNA libraries. TCRdb re-analysed the PCR reads in MiXCR, keeping a single row per CDR3 protein. The sample records 650,000 to 850,000 distinct CDR3 sequences, 40% to 55% being singletons. The sequenced sample was blood. These receptors came from a girl between 10 and 17 years old with multiple sclerosis.

The rearrangement links TRBV4-3 to TRBJ1-6; possibly TRBD1 for D (5 bases). Germline loops: CDR1 LGHNA, CDR2 YSLEER. The V end was cut by 4 bases, the J end by 8 bases, with 15 bases between. This CDR3 contains 15 residues. In DNA, the CDR3 is TGCGCCAGCAGCCCCACAGGAGGCAGGGATTCACCCCTCCACTTT. Translating it yields CASSPTGGRDSPLHF.

V and J are TRBV9 and TRBJ2-7; unclear D gene. Germline values: CDR1 SGDLS, CDR2 YYNGEE. The length of the CDR3 is 16 residues. Between the trimmed V and J ends, which lost 3 bases and 2 bases, there was a span of 18 bases. DNA of the CDR3: TGTGCCAGCAGCGCCGAGGTAAGCGCTTTTCCCTACGAGCAGTACTTC. Protein: CASSAEVSAFPYEQYF.

The chain recombines TRBV20-1 with TRBJ2-5, with 13 bases that match TRBD2. CDR1 is DFQATT, CDR2 SNEGSKA, per germline (reference sequence). CDR3 length: 17 residues. Trimming cost V 1 base and J 1 base; bases outside gene matches: 6. The chain's CDR3 is CSARVGGLAGLQETQYF. The CDR3 region has the DNA TGCAGTGCTAGAGTGGGGGGACTAGCGGGACTCCAAGAGACCCAGTACTTC.

The V gene is TRBV11-1, the J gene TRBJ2-5; possibly TRBD2 for D (6 bases). Between the trimmed V and J ends, which lost 5 bases and 5 bases, there was a span of 21 bases. Germline V gives CDR1 SGHAT, CDR2 FQDESV (reference sequence). CDR3 length: 16 amino acids. The CDR3 nucleotides read TGTGCCAGCAGCCCCTGGGAGGACGCTAGCGCGGAGACCCAGTACTTC. This translates into CASSPWEDASAETQYF.

This chain links TRBV28 with TRBJ1-6, with no clear D. V lost 10 bases, J lost 7 bases, and 11 bases lay in between. Germline V gives CDR1 MDHEN, CDR2 SYDVKM. The CDR3 runs to 12 residues. The CDR3 is CATEGPNSPLHF. CDR3 bases: TGTGCCACAGAGGGTCCGAATTCACCCCTCCACTTT.

This clonotype was seen more than once but under ten times. The chain uses TRBV7-9 and TRBJ2-1, with 10 bases fitting TRBD1. The V segment lost 6 bases and the J segment 2 bases; nucleotides outside the gene matches: 7. CDR3 length: 16 residues. CDR1 is SEHNR and CDR2 is FQNEAQ in the germline V gene (reference sequence). This CDR3 is CASRDAGTGAYNEQFF. The CDR3 DNA sequence: TGTGCCAGCAGAGACGCCGGGACAGGGGCCTACAATGAGCAGTTCTTC. Drawing the rest from reference TRBV7-9 and TRBJ2-1, the complete variable domain is DTGVSQNPRHKITKRGQNVTFRCDPISEHNRLYWYRQTLGQGPEFLTYFQNEAQLEKSRLLSDRFSAERPKGSFSTLEIQRTEQGDSAMYLCASRDAGTGAYNEQFFGPGTRLTVL.

J is TRBJ1-2 and V is TRBV27; TRBD1 is a possible D gene (6 bases). Between the trimmed V and J ends, which lost 3 bases and 3 bases, there was a span of 11 bases. The CDR3 length is 14 residues. Looked up from germline, CDR1 is MNHEY and CDR2 is SMNVEV (reference sequence). Written as DNA, the CDR3 is TGTGCCAGCAGTTTCACAGGGCTGGACTATGGCTACACCTTC. It encodes CASSFTGLDYGYTF.

The chain is built from TRBV3-1 and TRBJ1-1; 11 bases align to TRBD1. The CDR3 loop spans 15 amino acids. Germline CDR1 reads LGHDT; CDR2 reads YNNKEL (reference sequence). Losses at the gene ends were 4 bases for V and 10 bases for J; bases not matched to a gene: 11. CDR3: CASSPRTGGAGGAFF. Here the CDR3 DNA reads TGTGCCAGCAGCCCCAGGACAGGGGGCGCGGGTGGAGCTTTCTTT.

In its sample, this clonotype was seen many times. A junction end diverges from the germline sequence, so it may reflect a read error. The chain is built from TRBV5-1 and TRBJ1-1; 9 bases match TRBD1. The CDR3 is made up of 14 amino acids. Germline CDR1 and CDR2: SGHRS and YFSETQ. The CDR3 region is CASSPGQGSTEAFF. In nucleotides, the CDR3 is TGTGCCAGCTCACCGGGACAGGGAAGCACTGAAGCTTTCTTT.

The chain is built from TRBV2 and TRBJ2-1, with D perhaps matching TRBD2 (5 bases). V was cut by 2 bases and J by 0 bases, with 14 bases left in between. The CDR3 has 17 residues. CDR1 is SNHLY, CDR2 FYNNEI, per germline. The CDR3 sequence: CASSERGGGASYNEQFF. CDR3 nucleotides: TGTGCCAGCAGTGAACGGGGTGGCGGAGCCTCCTACAATGAGCAGTTCTTC.

This chain joins TRBV7-3 and TRBJ2-5; 7 nucleotides align to TRBD2. CDR1 and CDR2 (germline): SGHTA, FQGTGA. The CDR3 length is 16 residues. V lost 3 bases and J lost 2; bases outside the gene matches: 9. The CDR3 bases are TGTGCCAGCAGCTTGGAAACTAGCGAGATACAAGAGACCCAGTACTTC. Its protein is CASSLETSEIQETQYF.

This clonotype was observed a handful of times. This chain links TRBV28 with TRBJ1-6; tentative D call: TRBD1 (6 bases). The germline V gene encodes CDR1 MDHEN and CDR2 SYDVKM. This CDR3 has 14 residues. V was pared by 8 bases and J by 7 bases, with 15 bases between. CDR3 sequence: CASWPTGLNSPLHF. DNA for the CDR3: TGTGCCAGCTGGCCTACAGGGTTGAATTCACCCCTCCACTTT.

J is TRBJ2-7 and V is TRBV20-1; no reliable D call. From germline, CDR1 is DFQATT and CDR2 SNEGSKA (reference sequence). This CDR3 is 15 amino acids long. V lost 1 base and J 5 bases, leaving 18 bases between the germline ends. CDR3 region: CSARVLTAPLHEQYF. The CDR3 DNA sequence: TGCAGTGCTAGAGTCTTAACAGCCCCGCTTCACGAGCAGTACTTC.

The chain links TRBV24-1 to TRBJ2-1; maybe TRBD2 (5 bases). Germline V gives CDR1 KGHDR, CDR2 SFDVKD. Trimming pared 9 bases from V and 7 bases from J, leaving 15 bases between. This CDR3 region has 13 residues. CDR3 bases: TGTGCCACCGAGGGCAGATTTACAAATGAGCAGTTCTTC. This encodes CATEGRFTNEQFF.

This clonotype has just a few counts. The V and J genes are TRBV24-1 and TRBJ2-3; TRBD2 might be the D (6 bases). From germline, CDR1 is KGHDR and CDR2 SFDVKD. V lost 4 bases and J lost 6, with 16 bases in between. CDR3 length: 15 residues. The CDR3, as DNA: TGTGCCACCAGTGAGACCGACGGGGGTAGGGATACGCAGTATTTT. It codes for CATSETDGGRDTQYF.

This clonotype was seen more than once but under ten times. The chain joins TRBV7-8 to TRBJ2-3, with D unresolved. CDR3 length: 14 amino acids. CDR1 is SGHVS, CDR2 FQNEAQ, per germline. Trimming took 0 bases from V and 3 from J, leaving 7 bases between them. The CDR3 reads CASSLASFTDTQYF. The CDR3 coding sequence is TGTGCCAGCAGCTTAGCTAGCTTTACAGATACGCAGTATTTT.

The chain carries TRBV7-9 and TRBJ2-5; 8 nucleotides align to TRBD2. The CDR3 is made up of 15 amino acids. Germline V gene sequence: CDR1 SEHNR, CDR2 FQNEAQ (reference sequence). Trimming cost V 8 bases and J 1 base; bases outside gene matches: 9. The CDR3 DNA follows: TGTGCCAGCGCCCAAGCGGGGGACCTCCAAGAGACCCAGTACTTC. Encoded protein: CASAQAGDLQETQYF.

This clonotype was found a few times. The V and J genes are TRBV4-1 and TRBJ2-7; 9 positions agree with TRBD2. V was pared by 0 bases and J by 3 bases, with 9 bases of the junction left unmatched. Looked up from germline, CDR1 is MGHRA and CDR2 is YSYEKL. This CDR3 has 17 residues. CDR3 in DNA: TGCGCCAGCAGCCAAGAGGGTCTACTAGCGGGTTACTACGAGCAGTACTTC. This encodes CASSQEGLLAGYYEQYF.

This chain uses TRBV7-9 with TRBJ2-7; 10 nucleotides match TRBD2. This CDR3 is 16 amino acids long. J was trimmed by 6 bases and V by 0 bases; bases with no gene match: 8. CDR1 and CDR2 from the germline V gene are SEHNR and FQNEAQ (reference sequence). The CDR3 DNA is TGTGCCAGCAGCTTAGCACTCGCTAGCGGGAGCGGCGAGCAGTACTTC. Protein: CASSLALASGSGEQYF.

This chain links TRBV5-1 with TRBJ2-4; perhaps TRBD1 as D (6 bases). The DNA matches TRBJ2-7 better at its end, which makes the J call doubtful. CDR3 size: 13 residues. Germline assignment: CDR1 SGHRS and CDR2 YFSETQ. The CDR3 bases are TGCGCCAGCAGCCACAGGGAGTCCTACGAGCAGTACTTC. Its translation: CASSHRESYEQYF.

There are a few counts of this clonotype. V is TRBV9 and J is TRBJ2-5; the match to TRBD2 covers 7 bases. CDR1 is SGDLS, CDR2 YYNGEE, per germline. There are 18 residues in the CDR3. V lost 0 bases to trimming and J lost 4 bases; unmatched junction nucleotides: 15. The CDR3: CASSVEGLAASRGETQYF. CDR3 coding DNA: TGTGCCAGCAGCGTAGAGGGCCTAGCGGCCTCGAGGGGAGAGACCCAGTACTTC.

This clonotype was found a few times. This chain links TRBV7-9 with TRBJ2-6; D unresolved. There are 13 residues in the CDR3. Germline CDR1 and CDR2: SEHNR and FQNEAQ (reference sequence). V gave up 3 bases and J gave up 4 bases, with 4 bases separating them. The CDR3 reads CASSFGGANVLTF. Here the CDR3 DNA reads TGTGCCAGCAGCTTTGGAGGGGCCAACGTCCTGACTTTC.

The V gene is TRBV5-4, the J gene TRBJ2-3, with unresolved D. CDR1 and CDR2 (germline): SGHNT, YYREEE (reference sequence). The V end lost 0 bases, the J end lost 4 bases, and 15 bases lay between the germline ends. The CDR3 spans 16 residues. Written as DNA, the CDR3 is TGTGCCAGCAGCTTGGGTGGTGGTTCAAGCGCAGATACGCAGTATTTT. Residues: CASSLGGGSSADTQYF. Drawing the rest from reference TRBV5-4 and TRBJ2-3, the complete variable domain is ETGVTQSPTHLIKTRGQQVTLRCSSQSGHNTVSWYQQALGQGPQFIFQYYREEENGRGNFPPRFSGLQFPNYSSELNVNALELDDSALYLCASSLGGGSSADTQYFGPGTRLTVL.

The chain has TRBV6-2 or TRBV6-3 and TRBJ2-1; 9 nucleotides line up with TRBD2. The CDR3 has 15 residues. Per the germline V gene, CDR1 is MNHEY and CDR2 is SVGEGT. With 4 bases clipped from V and 9 bases from J, the junction kept 10 bases outside the gene matches. CDR3 region: CASSSTSGRIGEQFF. The CDR3 DNA reads TGTGCCAGCAGTTCCACGAGCGGGAGGATCGGTGAGCAGTTCTTC.

This clonotype was seen a few times. V is TRBV7-2 and J is TRBJ2-5, with D perhaps TRBD1 or TRBD2 (5 bases each). Trimming stripped 4 bases from V and 4 bases from J, with 19 bases between. This CDR3 has 16 residues. The germline V gene has CDR1 SGHTA and CDR2 FQGNSA. The CDR3 region has the DNA TGTGCCAGCAGCTCATTCCGGGGCCCTCCGAGAGAGACCCAGTACTTC. Its protein is CASSSFRGPPRETQYF. The complete variable domain, with remaining parts taken from reference TRBV7-2 and TRBJ2-5, reads GAGVSQSPSNKVTEKGKDVELRCDPISGHTALYWYRQSLGQGLEFLIYFQGNSAPDKSGLPSDRFSAERTGGSVSTLTIQRTQQEDSAVYLCASSSFRGPPRETQYFGPGTRLLVL.

The chain couples TRBV7-9 to TRBJ1-2; D call uncertain. CDR1 and CDR2 (germline): SEHNR, FQNEAQ (reference sequence). V dropped 4 bases and J dropped 4 bases, with 13 bases sitting between them. This CDR3 comprises 14 residues. CDR3 protein: CASSYEQTRYGYTF. The CDR3 DNA sequence: TGTGCCAGCAGCTACGAACAGACTCGCTATGGCTACACCTTC.

This clonotype has just a few counts. The V gene is TRBV4-3, the J gene TRBJ2-7, with 8 bases identical to TRBD2. This CDR3 has 17 amino acids. CDR1 is LGHNA, CDR2 YSLEER, per germline. V gave up 3 bases and J gave up 2 bases; unmatched junction bases: 12. The CDR3 DNA reads TGCGCCAGCAGCCAGGATCCCAATAGCGGGAACCCCTACGAGCAGTACTTC. It yields the protein CASSQDPNSGNPYEQYF.

The CDR3 DNA reads TGTGCCAGCAGCGGTGGACGGAGCGAGGGGAGGACAGATACGCAGTATTTT. Residues: CASSGGRSEGRTDTQYF. V is TRBV9 and J is TRBJ2-3, with D tentatively TRBD2 (6 bases). V dropped 3 bases and J dropped 3 bases, with 20 bases sitting between them. The CDR3 runs to 17 residues. The germline gives CDR1 SGDLS, CDR2 YYNGEE.

This chain connects TRBV29-1 to TRBJ2-1, with 7 bases that match TRBD2. The CDR3 has 13 amino acids. CDR1 and CDR2 (germline): SQVTM, ANQGSEA. V trimming: 5 bases; J trimming: 6 bases; junction bases outside the gene matches: 7. The CDR3 sequence is CSVSGMKTNEQFF. In DNA form, the CDR3 reads TGCAGCGTTAGCGGGATGAAAACCAATGAGCAGTTCTTC.

This clonotype occurred a few times. The chain joins TRBV28 to TRBJ1-2; 8 nucleotides agree with TRBD1. The CDR3 sequence is 12 residues long. CDR1 and CDR2 (germline): MDHEN, SYDVKM. The ends lost 4 bases at V and 6 bases at J; junction bases unmatched: 1. The CDR3 sequence is CASSSGGDGYTF. The DNA for the CDR3 is TGTGCCAGCAGTTCAGGGGGCGATGGCTACACCTTC.

This clonotype was counted only a few times. The chain links TRBV20-1 to TRBJ2-5; 7 bases map to TRBD1. Germline CDR1 is DFQATT and CDR2 is SNEGSKA (reference sequence). The CDR3 loop spans 14 amino acids. V lost 4 bases and J lost 5; bases outside the gene matches: 10. CDR3 sequence: CSAKTGSKGETQYF. The CDR3, as DNA: TGCAGTGCTAAGACAGGGTCGAAGGGGGAGACCCAGTACTTC.

The rearrangement joins TRBV4-1 to TRBJ2-3; D remains unclear. Per the germline V gene, CDR1 is MGHRA and CDR2 is YSYEKL. The V end was cut by 0 bases, the J end by 6 bases, with 10 bases between. CDR3 length: 14 amino acids. CDR3 nucleotides: TGCGCCAGCAGCCAAGACTTGAGACCCGATACGCAGTATTTT. It encodes CASSQDLRPDTQYF.